This T cell receptor beta chain was observed in a study of blood T cell repertoires in COVID-19. About the study: The study drew acute and convalescent COVID-19 samples from the United States, Italy and Spain. PBMCs, B-cell-depleted T cells, or T cells provided the cDNA or gDNA that made up the material.

Authors' analysis steps: Nucleated cell number was recorded as an estimate derived from reference gene primer amplification. Using immunoSEQ multiplex PCR, the repertoire was profiled, and TCRdb retains in-frame clones only, with some absent. The DNA was the basis for D and trimming; V, J and clone size are from that table. The sample comprises over 110,000 clones, roughly 88% of which are singletons, and 1.7% rests with the top ten. Germline V CDR1 and CDR2: SGHNT, YYREEE (reference sequence). The CDR3 sequence is 14 residues long. V was pared by 3 bases and J by 9 bases, with 4 bases of the junction left unmatched. This clone showed up just once.

V is TRBV5-4 and J is TRBJ1-6, with 9 positions matching TRBD1. The sample taken for sequencing was peripheral blood. The TCR originated in a woman between 50 and 59 years old with acute or convalescent COVID-19. The CDR3 is CASSSGTGISPLHF. The CDR3 DNA is TGTGCCAGCAGCTCCGGGACAGGGATTTCACCCCTCCACTTT.